Listed below are T cell receptor beta chains from one sample, sequenced in a study of control samples from healthy donors and cancer patients. Produced via immunoSEQ multiplex PCR; TCRdb's table is partial and in-frame only. The repertoire consists of approximately 100,000 clones, with 88% occurring once and the leading ten covering less than 15%. Sequencing was performed on blood. The receptors derive from a man aged 30-40 years in good health. CDR3s include the opening cysteine and the closing phenylalanine or tryptophan. Each record gives: V gene, D gene, J gene, clone size, CDR3 DNA, CDR3 protein. D genes are given only for firm matches. Size is stated for part of the rows, as once, few or many counts, or as a class when the clone is expanded.

V gene: TRBV29-1; D gene: .; J gene: TRBJ1-1; clone size: .; CDR3 DNA: TGCAGCTCATGGGACTCACGGATGAACACTGAAGCTTTCTTT; CDR3 protein: CSSWDSRMNTEAFF
V gene: TRBV2; D gene: TRBD1; J gene: TRBJ2-5; clone size: .; CDR3 DNA: TGTGCCAGCAGCCGACAGGGGATACAAGAGACCCAGTACTTC; CDR3 protein: CASSRQGIQETQYF
V gene: TRBV5-1; D gene: .; J gene: TRBJ2-5; clone size: .; CDR3 DNA: TGCGCCAGCAGCTGGTCCCCCCCTGGGCCTGAGACCCAGTACTTC; CDR3 protein: CASSWSPPGPETQYF
V gene: TRBV27; D gene: TRBD2; J gene: TRBJ2-3; clone size: .; CDR3 DNA: TGTGCCAGCAGTTTAGGGCGGGAGGGCCTGGATACGCAGTATTTT; CDR3 protein: CASSLGREGLDTQYF
V gene: TRBV6-5; D gene: .; J gene: TRBJ1-2; clone size: .; CDR3 DNA: TGTGCCAGCAGTTACAACTTCGGCTATGGCTACACCTTC; CDR3 protein: CASSYNFGYGYTF
V gene: TRBV15; D gene: .; J gene: TRBJ1-1; clone size: once; CDR3 DNA: TGTGCCACTAACAGACTGATGAACACTGAAGCTTTCTTT; CDR3 protein: CATNRLMNTEAFF
V gene: TRBV5-1; D gene: .; J gene: TRBJ2-1; clone size: .; CDR3 DNA: TGCGCCAGCGGCGGGATGGGGGGCAACGTTATCAATGAGCAGTTCTTC; CDR3 protein: CASGGMGGNVINEQFF
V gene: TRBV19; D gene: TRBD2; J gene: TRBJ2-7; clone size: once; CDR3 DNA: TGTGCCAGTAGTCCCGGGACTAGCGACTCCTACGAGCAGTACTTC; CDR3 protein: CASSPGTSDSYEQYF
V gene: TRBV6-5; D gene: TRBD1; J gene: TRBJ2-7; clone size: .; CDR3 DNA: TGTGCCACCAAATACGGACAGGTCTCCTACGAGCAGTACTTC; CDR3 protein: CATKYGQVSYEQYF
V gene: TRBV24-1; D gene: .; J gene: TRBJ1-5; clone size: .; CDR3 DNA: TGTGCCACCAGTGATACAGGGACGACGGCTCAGCCCCAGCATTTT; CDR3 protein: CATSDTGTTAQPQHF
V gene: TRBV7-2; D gene: .; J gene: TRBJ1-5; clone size: .; CDR3 DNA: TGTGCCAGCAGCTTTCTAGGGGGTGAGCAGCCCCAGCATTTT; CDR3 protein: CASSFLGGEQPQHF